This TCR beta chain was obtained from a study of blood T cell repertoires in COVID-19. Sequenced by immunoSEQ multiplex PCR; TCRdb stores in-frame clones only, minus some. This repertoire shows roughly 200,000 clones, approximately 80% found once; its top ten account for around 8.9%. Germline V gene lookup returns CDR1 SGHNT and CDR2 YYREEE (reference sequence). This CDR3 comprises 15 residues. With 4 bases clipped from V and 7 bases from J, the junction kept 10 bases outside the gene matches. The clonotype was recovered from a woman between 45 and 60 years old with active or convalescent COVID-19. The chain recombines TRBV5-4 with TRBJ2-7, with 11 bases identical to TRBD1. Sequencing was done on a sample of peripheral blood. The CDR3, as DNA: TGTGCCAGCAGCCCCGAGGACAGGGGGCCTCGGGAGCAGTACTTC. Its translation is CASSPEDRGPREQYF. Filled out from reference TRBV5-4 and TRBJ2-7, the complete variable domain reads ETGVTQSPTHLIKTRGQQVTLRCSSQSGHNTVSWYQQALGQGPQFIFQYYREEENGRGNFPPRFSGLQFPNYSSELNVNALELDDSALYLCASSPEDRGPREQYFGPGTRLTVT.